The text below deals with one TCR beta chain. Compared with germline, one end of the junction differs, possibly owing to a read error. The template was RNA from unsorted bulk tissue. The data belong to a study of tumor and adjacent non-tumor tissue in lung cancer. Germline CDR1 is SGHAT and CDR2 is FQNNGV. This CDR3 is built from 16 residues. Three rounds of nested PCR, following a modified ARM-PCR protocol, produced the TCRbeta library. TCRdb reprocessed the multiplex PCR reads with MiXCR, giving one entry per CDR3 protein. The sample has some 80,000 distinct CDR3 sequences, over 55% seen once. The sequence derives from a woman aged 35 to 49 with non-small cell lung cancer. This chain uses TRBV11-2 with TRBJ2-5; 8 nucleotides align to TRBD2. Sample: lung tumor tissue. The CDR3 spells CASSLIGRGAQEAQYF. The CDR3 DNA is TGTGCCAGCAGCTTAATTGGGCGGGGGGCCCAAGAGGCCCAGTACTTC.